These 30 T cell receptor beta chains came from one sample sequenced in a study of blood T cell repertoires in COVID-19. Assay used: immunoSEQ multiplex PCR; TCRdb lists only in-frame clones, some missing. The table includes approximately 140,000 clones, 80% to 90% detected once. The sample was peripheral blood. These TCRs come from a man in his sixties or seventies with acute or convalescent COVID-19.

The rearrangement joins TRBV28 to TRBJ2-7, with D uncertain. The CDR3 has 14 amino acids. Germline values: CDR1 MDHEN, CDR2 SYDVKM. V was cut by 2 bases and J by 2 bases, with 10 bases left in between. Here the CDR3 reads CASSLNLAAYEQYF. CDR3 nucleotide sequence: TGTGCCAGCAGTTTAAATCTTGCGGCCTACGAGCAGTACTTC.

V and J are TRBV5-8 and TRBJ2-1; 9 bases map to TRBD1. The ends lost 2 bases at V and 8 bases at J; junction bases unmatched: 5. The CDR3 is 14 residues long. Germline-derived CDR1 and CDR2 are SGHTS and YDEGEE. CDR3 sequence: CASSFGQGLYEQFF. The CDR3 DNA follows: TGTGCCAGCAGCTTCGGACAGGGGCTCTATGAGCAGTTCTTC.

The sample holds one count of this clone. This rearrangement joins TRBV5-6 to TRBJ2-3, with a tentative D call TRBD1 (6 bases). This CDR3 region has 17 residues. Germline CDR1 and CDR2: SGHDT and YYEEEE. The V gene lost 0 bases and the J gene lost 3 bases, with 17 bases spanning the gap. The CDR3 nucleotides read TGTGCCAGCAGCTTGGAGGGGGTTTGGGCGGAGACAGATACGCAGTATTTT. Translating gives CASSLEGVWAETDTQYF.

The chain is built from TRBV27 and TRBJ2-5, with D possibly matching TRBD2 (6 bases). The CDR3 spans 17 residues. Between the trimmed V and J ends, which lost 3 bases and 2 bases, there was a span of 19 bases. Germline V gene sequence: CDR1 MNHEY, CDR2 SMNVEV (reference sequence). CDR3 sequence: CASSFLYTRAGQETQYF. Here the CDR3 DNA reads TGTGCCAGCAGTTTCTTATATACCCGGGCGGGGCAAGAGACCCAGTACTTC.

The V call is TRBV7-2, the J call TRBJ2-2; D uncertain. The V end was cut by 6 bases, the J end by 2 bases, with 4 bases between. Germline assignment: CDR1 SGHTA and CDR2 FQGNSA. The CDR3 contains 12 residues. In DNA, the CDR3 is TGTGCCAGCAGATCTAACACCGGGGAGCTGTTTTTT. Translation gives CASRSNTGELFF.

The V call is TRBV28, the J call TRBJ2-2; 13 positions match TRBD2. The CDR3 totals 22 residues. Germline assignment: CDR1 MDHEN and CDR2 SYDVKM. Trimming cost V 4 bases and J 0 bases; bases outside gene matches: 17. In nucleotides, the CDR3 is TGTGCCAGCAGTTCCCCGATCAGCCCGGGACTAGCGGGACCGACGAACACCGGGGAGCTGTTTTTT. Its translation: CASSSPISPGLAGPTNTGELFF.

The chain has TRBV24-1 and TRBJ2-2; 10 bases map to TRBD2. V gave up 2 bases and J gave up 1 base; unmatched junction bases: 3. Germline loops: CDR1 KGHDR, CDR2 SFDVKD. The length of the CDR3 is 17 residues. CDR3 sequence: CATSDSRTSGNTGELFF. As DNA, the CDR3 is TGTGCCACCAGTGATTCCCGGACTAGCGGGAACACCGGGGAGCTGTTTTTT.

The chain couples TRBV24-1 to TRBJ2-3; D gene ambiguous. The CDR3 is 14 amino acids. CDR1 is KGHDR and CDR2 is SFDVKD in the germline V gene. Trimming removed 4 bases at V and 5 bases at J, with 12 bases between. CDR3 sequence: CATSDTAGQDTQYF. CDR3 coding DNA: TGTGCCACCAGTGACACCGCTGGCCAAGATACGCAGTATTTT.

For the CDR3, the DNA is TGTGCCAGCAGTCCGGACAGGGATCTAACAGATACGCAGTATTTT. Its translation: CASSPDRDLTDTQYF. The chain carries TRBV6-5 and TRBJ2-3, with 8 nucleotides matching TRBD1. Germline CDR1 MNHEY, CDR2 SVGAGI. Losses at the gene ends were 5 bases for V and 3 bases for J; bases not matched to a gene: 7. The CDR3 has 15 residues.

The chain has TRBV13 and TRBJ2-2, with D possibly being TRBD2 (6 bases). CDR3 length equals 16 residues. Per germline, CDR1 PRHDT and CDR2 FYEKMQ (reference sequence). The V and J ends lost 0 bases and 2 bases respectively, with 10 bases between them. CDR3: CASSLGLAKNTGELFF. The CDR3 bases are TGTGCCAGCAGCTTAGGGCTAGCGAAAAACACCGGGGAGCTGTTTTTT.

The CDR3 region is CASSRGHRGDTQYF. The CDR3 DNA reads as TGTGCCAGTAGTAGAGGACACCGCGGAGATACGCAGTATTTT. The rearrangement joins TRBV19 to TRBJ2-3; a possible D gene is TRBD1 (5 bases). CDR3 length: 14 residues. Per germline, CDR1 LNHDA and CDR2 SQIVND (reference sequence). Trimming left V 4 bases short and J 5 bases short, with 13 bases between. Full variable domain (missing parts from reference TRBV19 and TRBJ2-3): DGGITQSPKYLFRKEGQNVTLSCEQNLNHDAMYWYRQDPGQGLRLIYYSQIVNDFQKGDIAEGYSVSREKKESFPLTVTSAQKNPTAFYLCASSRGHRGDTQYFGPGTRLTVL.

This chain links TRBV25-1 with TRBJ2-1; TRBD2 agrees at 13 bases. From germline, CDR1 is MGHDK and CDR2 SYGVNS. Trimming took 6 bases from V and 2 from J; bases not matched to a gene: 10. The CDR3 length is 18 residues. The CDR3 spells CASSGTSGIGRAYNEQFF. The CDR3 DNA reads TGTGCCAGCAGCGGGACTAGCGGGATTGGCCGGGCCTACAATGAGCAGTTCTTC.

The chain is built from TRBV18 and TRBJ1-1, with D perhaps TRBD1 (6 bases). V lost 3 bases and J 7 bases, leaving 12 bases between the germline ends. The CDR3 extends over 13 amino acids. Germline V gene sequence: CDR1 KGHSH, CDR2 LQKENI. CDR3 residues: CASSPQGTDEAFF. The CDR3 region has the DNA TGTGCCAGCTCACCCCAGGGGACGGATGAAGCTTTCTTT.

The V and J genes are TRBV4-2 and TRBJ2-7; 7 positions agree with TRBD1. J was trimmed by 6 bases and V by 3 bases; bases with no gene match: 8. This CDR3 has 14 amino acids. The germline V gene has CDR1 LGHNA and CDR2 YNFKEQ. The CDR3 DNA follows: TGTGCCAGCAGCCAGGCGGACAGGCGGCGCGAGCAGTACTTC. Its translation is CASSQADRRREQYF.

This rearrangement joins TRBV9 to TRBJ2-7; TRBD1 matches 8 bases. The germline gives CDR1 SGDLS, CDR2 YYNGEE. The V gene end was trimmed by 4 bases and the J gene end by 5 bases; junction bases not matched to a gene: 5. The CDR3 runs 13 residues. CDR3 in amino acids: CASSRTGSNEQYF. The CDR3 DNA reads TGTGCCAGCAGCCGGACAGGGAGCAACGAGCAGTACTTC.

The table lists this clone with many counts. The chain combines TRBV5-1 with TRBJ1-6; 7 bases are a match to TRBD1. The CDR3 spans 15 residues. Germline loops: CDR1 SGHRS, CDR2 YFSETQ. The V gene end was trimmed by 6 bases and the J gene end by 8 bases; junction bases not matched to a gene: 11. The CDR3 sequence: CASTTGEISDSPLHF. The CDR3 DNA is TGCGCCAGCACCACAGGGGAGATTTCGGATTCACCCCTCCACTTT.

The chain combines TRBV12-3 or TRBV12-4 with TRBJ1-1; D not resolved. The CDR3 sequence is 13 residues long. V lost 4 bases and J lost 3, with 9 bases in between. This chain's CDR3 is CASSWAWDTEAFF. DNA of the CDR3: TGTGCCAGCAGTTGGGCCTGGGACACTGAAGCTTTCTTT.

This sequence joins TRBV10-3 and TRBJ1-1, with D hard to call. The CDR3 has 13 amino acids. Germline V lookup: CDR1 ENHRY, CDR2 SYGVKD. V gave up 6 bases and J gave up 4 bases, with 12 bases separating them. The CDR3 spells CAIRGDGSTEAFF. The CDR3 DNA sequence: TGTGCCATCAGGGGCGATGGGAGCACTGAAGCTTTCTTT.

V usage is TRBV9 and J usage is TRBJ1-1, with 9 bases that match TRBD1. The V gene end was trimmed by 4 bases and the J gene end by 7 bases; junction bases not matched to a gene: 17. The germline CDR1 and CDR2 sequences are SGDLS and YYNGEE. The CDR3 contains 17 residues. The CDR3 protein is CASSTSLPGQGSYEAFF. DNA of the CDR3: TGTGCCAGCAGCACCAGCCTTCCGGGACAGGGCTCTTATGAAGCTTTCTTT.

V and J are TRBV6-5 and TRBJ2-1, with TRBD1 matching 8 bases. The CDR3 sequence is 14 residues long. CDR1 and CDR2 (germline): MNHEY, SVGAGI. V dropped 6 bases and J dropped 7; count of bases not matched to a gene: 8. The CDR3 region is CASSPGTGFNEQFF. The CDR3 DNA reads as TGTGCCAGCAGCCCCGGGACAGGCTTTAATGAGCAGTTCTTC.

This chain's CDR3 is CASSLAETGSYEQYF. The CDR3 nucleotides read TGCGCCAGCAGCTTGGCCGAGACGGGTTCCTACGAGCAGTACTTC. The V call is TRBV5-1, the J call TRBJ2-7; D remains ambiguous. The CDR3 totals 15 residues. Per the germline V gene, CDR1 is SGHRS and CDR2 is YFSETQ. V was trimmed by 0 bases and J by 1 base, leaving 11 bases between them. Using reference TRBV5-1 and TRBJ2-7 for the parts outside the CDR3, the full variable domain is KAGVTQTPRYLIKTRGQQVTLSCSPISGHRSVSWYQQTPGQGLQFLFEYFSETQRNKGNFPGRFSGRQFSNSRSEMNVSTLELGDSALYLCASSLAETGSYEQYFGPGTRLTVT.

V and J are TRBV5-6 and TRBJ2-2; 8 bases line up with TRBD1. From germline, CDR1 is SGHDT and CDR2 YYEEEE. The V and J ends lost 1 base and 5 bases, in that order; junction bases with no gene match: 7. The CDR3 runs 16 residues. The CDR3 protein is CASSLWVTGATGELFF. The DNA for the CDR3 is TGTGCCAGCAGCTTGTGGGTGACAGGGGCTACCGGGGAGCTGTTTTTT.

This clone was detected only a few times. The CDR3 is CASSKTGGALNTGELFF. Here the CDR3 DNA reads TGTGCCAGCAGTAAAACTGGCGGAGCATTGAACACCGGGGAGCTGTTTTTT. This chain joins TRBV25-1 and TRBJ2-2; D unresolved. Trimming removed 5 bases at V and 1 base at J, with 17 bases between. CDR1 MGHDK and CDR2 SYGVNS come from the germline V gene. CDR3 length: 17 residues.

This chain connects TRBV6-2 or TRBV6-3 to TRBJ2-1; the match to TRBD1 covers 8 bases. The CDR3 spans 14 residues. The V segment lost 6 bases and the J segment 9 bases; nucleotides outside the gene matches: 10. The germline V gene has CDR1 MNHEY and CDR2 SVGEGT. DNA of the CDR3: TGTGCCAGCAGCTTCCCGGGACAGGTTGCTGAGCAGTTCTTC. Its translation: CASSFPGQVAEQFF.

V is TRBV6-1 and J is TRBJ1-2, with 7 bases matching TRBD1. This CDR3 is 14 amino acids long. From germline, CDR1 is MNHNS and CDR2 SASEGT. Germline trimming cut 5 bases from V and 3 bases from J; bases unmatched to any gene: 6. The CDR3 nucleotides are TGTGCCAGCAGTCCATTTACAGGGGACTATGGCTACACCTTC. This translates into CASSPFTGDYGYTF.

This chain uses TRBV18 with TRBJ1-1; D is unresolved. CDR3 length equals 14 residues. Trimming cost V 2 bases and J 5 bases, with 12 bases left between them. Germline CDR1 reads KGHSH; CDR2 reads LQKENI. DNA of the CDR3: TGTGCCAGCTCACCATCGGACTGGGTGACTGAAGCTTTCTTT. Protein: CASSPSDWVTEAFF.

In its sample, this clone was seen once. The V call is TRBV28, the J call TRBJ1-1, with TRBD1 matching over 9 bases. CDR1 is MDHEN, CDR2 SYDVKM, per germline. With V trimmed by 4 bases and J by 1 base, 7 bases remained unmatched. This CDR3 has 16 residues. CDR3 nucleotides: TGTGCCAGCAGTTCTCCGGGACAGGGACCGAACACTGAAGCTTTCTTT. Its translation is CASSSPGQGPNTEAFF. Full variable domain (rest looked up from reference TRBV28 and TRBJ1-1): DVKVTQSSRYLVKRTGEKVFLECVQDMDHENMFWYRQDPGLGLRLIYFSYDVKMKEKGDIPEGYSVSREKKERFSLILESASTNQTSMYLCASSSPGQGPNTEAFFGQGTRLTVV.

CDR3 coding DNA: TGTGCCAGCAGCCAAGATCAGGAGGGGGCTGATGAGCAGTTCTTC. Its protein is CASSQDQEGADEQFF. The J gene is TRBJ2-1, the V gene TRBV3-1 (or the pseudogene TRBV3-2), with a weak D call TRBD1 (7 bases). The CDR3 extends over 15 amino acids. Germline-derived CDR1 and CDR2 are LGHDT and YNNKEL (reference sequence). V was clipped by 0 bases and J by 8 bases, with 14 bases between them.

The chain has TRBV24-1 and TRBJ2-1; perhaps TRBD1 as D (6 bases). In germline, CDR1 is KGHDR, CDR2 SFDVKD. The CDR3 has 17 amino acids. Trimming pared 3 bases from V and 2 bases from J, leaving 16 bases between. This CDR3 reads CATSDRGTGIPYNEQFF. CDR3 sequence (DNA): TGTGCCACCAGTGATAGGGGGACGGGAATCCCCTACAATGAGCAGTTCTTC.

The genes are TRBV3-1 (or the pseudogene TRBV3-2) and TRBJ2-1; perhaps TRBD2 as D (6 bases). Trimming took off 3 bases at V and 7 bases at J, with 16 bases between the two ends. CDR3 length: 15 residues. Germline loops: CDR1 LGHDT, CDR2 YNNKEL (reference sequence). This CDR3 is CASSHGGNRGNEQFF. CDR3 nucleotides: TGTGCCAGCAGCCATGGGGGGAATCGGGGGAATGAGCAGTTCTTC.